Reported below is one T cell receptor beta chain. As yet, its antigen is unknown. This CDR3 has 16 residues. Germline lookup yields CDR1 SNHLY and CDR2 FYNNEI. Trimming left V 6 bases short and J 0 bases short, with 14 bases between. This record comes from a study of cytomegalovirus exposure and HLA in healthy donors. Study observations and caveats: Reportedly, TCR beta sequences accurately predicted HLA-A and HLA-B alleles in most subjects. There were a few CMV-associated chains whose specificity for CMV antigens was confirmed in vitro.

A multiplex PCR was run with 60 Vbeta primers and 13 Jbeta primers. The method was immunoSEQ multiplex PCR; TCRdb's version includes in-frame clones alone and lacks a portion of them. The data hold 100,000 to 150,000 clones, with roughly 82% observed a single time. This clonotype was sampled from a boy between 10 and 17 years old in good health and CMV-seronegative. V usage is TRBV2 and J usage is TRBJ2-2, with D hard to call. The sequencing sample was made of PBMCs. CDR3 sequence (DNA): TGTGCCAGCAGCGTCCAGCGACCTACGAACACCGGGGAGCTGTTTTTT. It is translated as CASSVQRPTNTGELFF.